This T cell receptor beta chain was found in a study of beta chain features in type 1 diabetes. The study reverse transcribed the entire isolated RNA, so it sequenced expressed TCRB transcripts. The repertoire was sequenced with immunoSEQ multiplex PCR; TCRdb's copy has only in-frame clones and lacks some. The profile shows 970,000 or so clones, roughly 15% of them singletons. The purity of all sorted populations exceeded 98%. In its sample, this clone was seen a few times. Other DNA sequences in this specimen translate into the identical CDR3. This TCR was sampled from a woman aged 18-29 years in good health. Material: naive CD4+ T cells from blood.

The chain's CDR3 is CASSLARDYNEQFF. Here the CDR3 DNA reads TGTGCCAGCAGCTTAGCGCGGGACTACAATGAGCAGTTCTTC. The chain employs TRBV7-2 and TRBJ2-1; possible D gene TRBD2, 6 bases. This CDR3 spans 14 amino acids. Trimming left V 0 bases short and J 3 bases short, with 6 bases between. Germline values: CDR1 SGHTA, CDR2 FQGNSA.